Sequencing of this TCR beta chain was carried out in a study of blood T cell repertoires in COVID-19. For the study at large: Researchers got acute and convalescent COVID-19 samples from the United States, Italy and Spain. The analysed material was cDNA or gDNA that came from T cells, B-cell-depleted T cells, or PBMCs.

Authors' processing steps: Counts of nucleated cells, estimated from reference gene primer amplification, were obtained. The assay was immunoSEQ multiplex PCR, and TCRdb's table has in-frame clones only and misses some. The D gene and trimming were derived from the DNA, and the V and J assignments and clone size from that table. The sample shows about 210,000 clones, about 89% of them seen only once. In this sample, this clone turned up a few times. The V end lost 8 bases, the J end lost 8 bases, and 24 bases lay between the germline ends. The CDR3 is 15 amino acids. CDR1 and CDR2 from the germline V gene are SNHLY and FYNNEI.

J is TRBJ1-2 and V is TRBV2, with D perhaps matching TRBD1 (6 bases). The specimen sequenced was peripheral blood. The TCR originated in a woman aged 40 to 55 with acute or convalescent COVID-19. As DNA, the CDR3 is TGTGCCAGCGCGGTCACGGGAACAGGGATAAAGGGCTACACCTTC. Encoded protein: CASAVTGTGIKGYTF.